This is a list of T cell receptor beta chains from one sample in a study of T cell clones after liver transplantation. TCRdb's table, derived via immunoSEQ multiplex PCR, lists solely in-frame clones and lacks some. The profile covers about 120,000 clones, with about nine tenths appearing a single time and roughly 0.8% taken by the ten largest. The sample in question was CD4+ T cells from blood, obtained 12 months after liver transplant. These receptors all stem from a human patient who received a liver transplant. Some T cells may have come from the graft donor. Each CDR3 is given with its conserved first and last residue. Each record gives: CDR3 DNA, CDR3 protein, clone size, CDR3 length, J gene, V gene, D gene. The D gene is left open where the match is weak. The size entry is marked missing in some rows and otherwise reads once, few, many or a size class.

cdr3_nt: TGTGCCAGCTCACCACCGAGCAGGGGCACAGATACGCAGTATTTT; cdr3_aa: CASSPPSRGTDTQYF; clone_size: -; cdr3_length: 15; j_call: TRBJ2-3; v_call: TRBV18; d_call: -
cdr3_nt: TGTGCCAGCAGCCATACCCCTACGACAGGGGGGCGTTACACCTTC; cdr3_aa: CASSHTPTTGGRYTF; clone_size: -; cdr3_length: 15; j_call: TRBJ1-2; v_call: TRBV28; d_call: TRBD1
cdr3_nt: TGTGCCAGTAGTACCTTGGGGGCTGGAACTAATGAAAAACTGTTTTTT; cdr3_aa: CASSTLGAGTNEKLFF; clone_size: -; cdr3_length: 16; j_call: TRBJ1-4; v_call: TRBV19; d_call: -
cdr3_nt: TGTGCCAGCTCACCCGCGGGCGGGTTAAGCAATCAGCCCCAGCATTTT; cdr3_aa: CASSPAGGLSNQPQHF; clone_size: -; cdr3_length: 16; j_call: TRBJ1-5; v_call: TRBV18; d_call: -
cdr3_nt: TGCGCCAGCAGCCAAGATTCTCTACCTATTGGGGGGGAGCTGTTTTTT; cdr3_aa: CASSQDSLPIGGELFF; clone_size: -; cdr3_length: 16; j_call: TRBJ2-2; v_call: TRBV4-1; d_call: -
cdr3_nt: TGCGCCAGCAGCCAGGACGGACAGGGGAGTCAGCCCCAGCATTTT; cdr3_aa: CASSQDGQGSQPQHF; clone_size: -; cdr3_length: 15; j_call: TRBJ1-5; v_call: TRBV4-3; d_call: TRBD1
cdr3_nt: TGTGCCAGTACCCGGGACAGGGACAGGGATGAGCAGTTCTTC; cdr3_aa: CASTRDRDRDEQFF; clone_size: -; cdr3_length: 14; j_call: TRBJ2-1; v_call: TRBV19; d_call: TRBD1
cdr3_nt: TGCGCCAGCAGCTTGGGGACAGTCTATGGCTACACCTTC; cdr3_aa: CASSLGTVYGYTF; clone_size: -; cdr3_length: 13; j_call: TRBJ1-2; v_call: TRBV5-1; d_call: -
cdr3_nt: TGTGCCAGCAGCCGAGGAGGAGGGAGTCGCACAGATACGCAGTATTTT; cdr3_aa: CASSRGGGSRTDTQYF; clone_size: -; cdr3_length: 16; j_call: TRBJ2-3; v_call: TRBV7-2; d_call: -
cdr3_nt: TGTGCCAGCAGTTTCGGGTTGGCCACTGAAGCTTTCTTT; cdr3_aa: CASSFGLATEAFF; clone_size: -; cdr3_length: 13; j_call: TRBJ1-1; v_call: TRBV27; d_call: -
cdr3_nt: TGTGCCAGCAGCGCGGGGACAGGGATCAATCAGCCCCAGCATTTT; cdr3_aa: CASSAGTGINQPQHF; clone_size: -; cdr3_length: 15; j_call: TRBJ1-5; v_call: TRBV9; d_call: TRBD1
cdr3_nt: TGTGCTAGCAGCCCGGGAGGCCTAAACAATGAGCAGTTCTTC; cdr3_aa: CASSPGGLNNEQFF; clone_size: once; cdr3_length: 14; j_call: TRBJ2-1; v_call: TRBV7-7; d_call: TRBD2
cdr3_nt: TGTGCCAGTAGTTTTTCTAGCGGGAGTATGAATGAGCAGTTCTTC; cdr3_aa: CASSFSSGSMNEQFF; clone_size: -; cdr3_length: 15; j_call: TRBJ2-1; v_call: TRBV19; d_call: TRBD2
cdr3_nt: TGTGCCAGCAGCCCCGGGACTAGCGGGAGGGTCTCCTACGAGCAGTACTTC; cdr3_aa: CASSPGTSGRVSYEQYF; clone_size: once; cdr3_length: 17; j_call: TRBJ2-7; v_call: TRBV5-4; d_call: TRBD2
cdr3_nt: TGTGCCAGCAGCTTAGGAACTTATTATAATCAGCCCCAGCATTTT; cdr3_aa: CASSLGTYYNQPQHF; clone_size: once; cdr3_length: 15; j_call: TRBJ1-5; v_call: TRBV7-2; d_call: -
cdr3_nt: TGTGCCAGTAGTATAGCGGGAGCAGATACGCAGTATTTT; cdr3_aa: CASSIAGADTQYF; clone_size: -; cdr3_length: 13; j_call: TRBJ2-3; v_call: TRBV19; d_call: -
cdr3_nt: TGTGCCACCAGCAGAGAACTTGAGTATTCTCAGCCCCAGCATTTT; cdr3_aa: CATSRELEYSQPQHF; clone_size: -; cdr3_length: 15; j_call: TRBJ1-5; v_call: TRBV15; d_call: -
cdr3_nt: TGTGCCAGCAGTTTAATGAACCGCGCAACAGATACGCAGTATTTT; cdr3_aa: CASSLMNRATDTQYF; clone_size: -; cdr3_length: 15; j_call: TRBJ2-3; v_call: TRBV27; d_call: -
cdr3_nt: TGTGCCACCACCTTGGGAGGTCCTGAGCAGTACTTC; cdr3_aa: CATTLGGPEQYF; clone_size: -; cdr3_length: 12; j_call: TRBJ2-7; v_call: TRBV10-3; d_call: -
cdr3_nt: TGTGCCAGCAGCCCACCAGTTGACTATGGCTACACCTTC; cdr3_aa: CASSPPVDYGYTF; clone_size: -; cdr3_length: 13; j_call: TRBJ1-2; v_call: TRBV28; d_call: -
cdr3_nt: TGTGCCAGTAGTATTGGGTCGGGAGGGCCTTACGAGCAGTACTTC; cdr3_aa: CASSIGSGGPYEQYF; clone_size: -; cdr3_length: 15; j_call: TRBJ2-7; v_call: TRBV19; d_call: TRBD2
cdr3_nt: TGTGCCAGCAGCTCCACGTCCACAGGCACTGAAGCTTTCTTT; cdr3_aa: CASSSTSTGTEAFF; clone_size: -; cdr3_length: 14; j_call: TRBJ1-1; v_call: TRBV7-9; d_call: -
cdr3_nt: TGTGCCTGGAGTGTCGAGGCGGGAGTCCCCTACGAGCAGTACTTC; cdr3_aa: CAWSVEAGVPYEQYF; clone_size: -; cdr3_length: 15; j_call: TRBJ2-7; v_call: TRBV30; d_call: TRBD2
cdr3_nt: TGTGCCAGCAGCTTGGGCGGACGCGTAACCTCCTACGAGCAGTACTTC; cdr3_aa: CASSLGGRVTSYEQYF; clone_size: -; cdr3_length: 16; j_call: TRBJ2-7; v_call: TRBV7-8; d_call: -
cdr3_nt: TGTGCCAGCAGCTTAGTAATACAGGGGAGCACAGATACGCAGTATTTT; cdr3_aa: CASSLVIQGSTDTQYF; clone_size: -; cdr3_length: 16; j_call: TRBJ2-3; v_call: TRBV11-3; d_call: TRBD1
cdr3_nt: TGCGCCAGCAGTCGGACTAGCGGGAGTCGGGAGCAGTACTTC; cdr3_aa: CASSRTSGSREQYF; clone_size: -; cdr3_length: 14; j_call: TRBJ2-7; v_call: TRBV4-3; d_call: TRBD2
cdr3_nt: TGTGCCAGCTCACCCGCCGTTGAGACTGGGGCCAACGTCCTGACTTTC; cdr3_aa: CASSPAVETGANVLTF; clone_size: -; cdr3_length: 16; j_call: TRBJ2-6; v_call: TRBV18; d_call: -
cdr3_nt: TGCAGCGTTGCTGGCCAGTACACAGATACGCAGTATTTT; cdr3_aa: CSVAGQYTDTQYF; clone_size: -; cdr3_length: 13; j_call: TRBJ2-3; v_call: TRBV29-1; d_call: -
cdr3_nt: TGTGCCATCAGTCCCGGGACAGGGAACGGCTACAATGAGCAGTTCTTC; cdr3_aa: CAISPGTGNGYNEQFF; clone_size: -; cdr3_length: 16; j_call: TRBJ2-1; v_call: TRBV10-3; d_call: TRBD1
cdr3_nt: TGTGCCAGCAGCTTAACAGCAGGGCCGAGCTCCTACGAGCAGTACTTC; cdr3_aa: CASSLTAGPSSYEQYF; clone_size: few; cdr3_length: 16; j_call: TRBJ2-7; v_call: TRBV13; d_call: -
cdr3_nt: TGTGCCAGCTCACCACGGGACCGCGTTGAGCAGTACTTC; cdr3_aa: CASSPRDRVEQYF; clone_size: -; cdr3_length: 13; j_call: TRBJ2-5; v_call: TRBV18; d_call: -
cdr3_nt: TGTGCCAGCAGGACACCAAGGGAGCGTAACTATGGCTACACCTTC; cdr3_aa: CASRTPRERNYGYTF; clone_size: once; cdr3_length: 15; j_call: TRBJ1-2; v_call: TRBV27; d_call: -
cdr3_nt: TGTGCCAGCAGCCCCCAGGGTACAGGTCAAGAGACCCAGTACTTC; cdr3_aa: CASSPQGTGQETQYF; clone_size: -; cdr3_length: 15; j_call: TRBJ2-5; v_call: TRBV5-6; d_call: -
cdr3_nt: TGTGCTTGGGGCGGGTCTGAGCAGTTCTTC; cdr3_aa: CAWGGSEQFF; clone_size: -; cdr3_length: 10; j_call: TRBJ2-1; v_call: TRBV25-1; d_call: -
cdr3_nt: TGTGCCACCAGCAGAGGAGGGACAGGAAATCAGCCCCAGCATTTT; cdr3_aa: CATSRGGTGNQPQHF; clone_size: -; cdr3_length: 15; j_call: TRBJ1-5; v_call: TRBV15; d_call: TRBD1
cdr3_nt: TGCGCCAGCAGCCAAGTAGGGGGGTTCGGTGAAAAACTGTTTTTT; cdr3_aa: CASSQVGGFGEKLFF; clone_size: -; cdr3_length: 15; j_call: TRBJ1-4; v_call: TRBV4-3; d_call: -
cdr3_nt: TGTGCCAGCAACCCCGGGGATAGCGGGATAGGTTACGAGCAGTACTTC; cdr3_aa: CASNPGDSGIGYEQYF; clone_size: -; cdr3_length: 16; j_call: TRBJ2-7; v_call: TRBV28; d_call: TRBD2
cdr3_nt: TGTGCCAGCAGAGGAGACAGGGGGCTATCCTACGAGCAGTACTTC; cdr3_aa: CASRGDRGLSYEQYF; clone_size: -; cdr3_length: 15; j_call: TRBJ2-7; v_call: TRBV28; d_call: TRBD1
cdr3_nt: TGTGCCAGTAGTATGCCCCCAGGGCGCTATGGCTACACCTTC; cdr3_aa: CASSMPPGRYGYTF; clone_size: -; cdr3_length: 14; j_call: TRBJ1-2; v_call: TRBV19; d_call: -
cdr3_nt: TGTGCCAGCAGCTTGGGACCAACAGGGCATAGCAATCAGCCCCAGCATTTT; cdr3_aa: CASSLGPTGHSNQPQHF; clone_size: few; cdr3_length: 17; j_call: TRBJ1-5; v_call: TRBV5-4; d_call: -
cdr3_nt: TGTGCCAGCAGTTACTCAGACCAAGGACGGTATGGCTACACCTTC; cdr3_aa: CASSYSDQGRYGYTF; clone_size: -; cdr3_length: 15; j_call: TRBJ1-2; v_call: TRBV6-6; d_call: -
cdr3_nt: TGTGCCAGCAGCTTGGCGTCTAGCGGGAGAGTGGAGCAGTTCTTC; cdr3_aa: CASSLASSGRVEQFF; clone_size: -; cdr3_length: 15; j_call: TRBJ2-1; v_call: TRBV5-6; d_call: TRBD2
cdr3_nt: TGTGCCAGCAGTGAAGTTCAGGAGCAGTACTTC; cdr3_aa: CASSEVQEQYF; clone_size: -; cdr3_length: 11; j_call: TRBJ2-7; v_call: TRBV2; d_call: -
cdr3_nt: TGCAGCGTTGAAGGGCAGTTCTTC; cdr3_aa: CSVEGQFF; clone_size: -; cdr3_length: 8; j_call: TRBJ2-1; v_call: TRBV29-1; d_call: -
cdr3_nt: TGTGCCAGCAGTTTACTATCTCGGGGTAAGGGTAATGAGCAGTTCTTC; cdr3_aa: CASSLLSRGKGNEQFF; clone_size: -; cdr3_length: 16; j_call: TRBJ2-1; v_call: TRBV27; d_call: -
cdr3_nt: TGCGCCAGCAGCTTGGATCGGGCCGGCACAGATACGCAGTATTTT; cdr3_aa: CASSLDRAGTDTQYF; clone_size: -; cdr3_length: 15; j_call: TRBJ2-3; v_call: TRBV5-1; d_call: -
cdr3_nt: TGTGCCAGCAGGAGGGTACAGGGGGGGTATGGCTACACCTTC; cdr3_aa: CASRRVQGGYGYTF; clone_size: -; cdr3_length: 14; j_call: TRBJ1-2; v_call: TRBV2; d_call: TRBD1
cdr3_nt: TGTGCCAGCAGTTCTACATTCGGAGGGGCCGTGCTCTACGAGCAGTACTTC; cdr3_aa: CASSSTFGGAVLYEQYF; clone_size: -; cdr3_length: 17; j_call: TRBJ2-7; v_call: TRBV28; d_call: -
cdr3_nt: TGTGCCAGCAGCTTCGGACTAGCGGGTGGGGGGAATGAGCAGTTCTTC; cdr3_aa: CASSFGLAGGGNEQFF; clone_size: once; cdr3_length: 16; j_call: TRBJ2-1; v_call: TRBV11-2; d_call: TRBD2
cdr3_nt: TGCGCCAGCAGCTCCGCGTGGAGGACTAGCGGGGTGGAGACCCAGTACTTC; cdr3_aa: CASSSAWRTSGVETQYF; clone_size: -; cdr3_length: 17; j_call: TRBJ2-5; v_call: TRBV5-1; d_call: TRBD2
cdr3_nt: TGCGCCAGCAGCTTGTATTCGAGCGGGGAGACCCAGTACTTC; cdr3_aa: CASSLYSSGETQYF; clone_size: -; cdr3_length: 14; j_call: TRBJ2-5; v_call: TRBV5-1; d_call: -
cdr3_nt: TGTGCCAGCAGTGATAATAGGGGGATGGCCAAAAACATTCAGTACTTC; cdr3_aa: CASSDNRGMAKNIQYF; clone_size: -; cdr3_length: 16; j_call: TRBJ2-4; v_call: TRBV2; d_call: -
cdr3_nt: TGTGCCAGCAGTAGGGGGTCCGGGGCCAACGTCCTGACTTTC; cdr3_aa: CASSRGSGANVLTF; clone_size: -; cdr3_length: 14; j_call: TRBJ2-6; v_call: TRBV28; d_call: -
cdr3_nt: TGTGCCTGGAGAAAGGGTCGCTCCTACAATGAGCAGTTCTTC; cdr3_aa: CAWRKGRSYNEQFF; clone_size: -; cdr3_length: 14; j_call: TRBJ2-1; v_call: TRBV30; d_call: -
cdr3_nt: TGTGCCAGCAGCTTTGTGACAGGGGATACGCAGTATTTT; cdr3_aa: CASSFVTGDTQYF; clone_size: -; cdr3_length: 13; j_call: TRBJ2-3; v_call: TRBV5-8; d_call: TRBD1
cdr3_nt: TGTGCCAGCATAAGGAGCACTGAAGCTTTCTTT; cdr3_aa: CASIRSTEAFF; clone_size: once; cdr3_length: 11; j_call: TRBJ1-1; v_call: TRBV2; d_call: -
cdr3_nt: TGTGCCAGCAGTGCGTTAACCTCGGACGAAAAACTGTTTTTT; cdr3_aa: CASSALTSDEKLFF; clone_size: -; cdr3_length: 14; j_call: TRBJ1-4; v_call: TRBV2; d_call: -
cdr3_nt: TGTGCCAGCAGCGTCGTAGCGGGGGCCTACAATGAGCAGTTCTTC; cdr3_aa: CASSVVAGAYNEQFF; clone_size: -; cdr3_length: 15; j_call: TRBJ2-1; v_call: TRBV9; d_call: TRBD2
cdr3_nt: TGTGCCAGCAGGTCACGATACGAGCAGTACTTC; cdr3_aa: CASRSRYEQYF; clone_size: -; cdr3_length: 11; j_call: TRBJ2-7; v_call: TRBV6-6; d_call: -
cdr3_nt: TGTGCCACCCGGACAGGGGGGGGAGTAGGCGGCGAGCAGTACTTC; cdr3_aa: CATRTGGGVGGEQYF; clone_size: -; cdr3_length: 15; j_call: TRBJ2-7; v_call: TRBV2; d_call: TRBD1